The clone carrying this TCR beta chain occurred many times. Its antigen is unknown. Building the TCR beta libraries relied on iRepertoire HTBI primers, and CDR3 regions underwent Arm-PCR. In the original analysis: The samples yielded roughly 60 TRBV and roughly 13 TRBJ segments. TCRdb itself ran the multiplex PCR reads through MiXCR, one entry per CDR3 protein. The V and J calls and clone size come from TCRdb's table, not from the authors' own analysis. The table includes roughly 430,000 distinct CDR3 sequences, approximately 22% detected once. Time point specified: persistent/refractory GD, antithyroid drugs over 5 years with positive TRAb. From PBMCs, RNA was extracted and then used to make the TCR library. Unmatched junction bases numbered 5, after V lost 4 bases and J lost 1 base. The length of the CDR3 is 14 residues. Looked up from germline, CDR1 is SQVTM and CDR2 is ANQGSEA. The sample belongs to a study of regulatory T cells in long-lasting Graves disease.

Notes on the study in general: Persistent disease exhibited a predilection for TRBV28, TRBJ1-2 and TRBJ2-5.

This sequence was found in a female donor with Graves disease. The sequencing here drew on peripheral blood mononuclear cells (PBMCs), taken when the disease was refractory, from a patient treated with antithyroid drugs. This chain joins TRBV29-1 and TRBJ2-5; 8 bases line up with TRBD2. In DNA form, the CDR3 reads TGCAGCGTTGTCTTAGCGGGGATCCAAGAGACCCAGTACTTC. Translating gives CSVVLAGIQETQYF.